Described below is a single T cell receptor beta chain sequence and its context. This PCR relied on a set of 60 Vbeta primers and 13 Jbeta primers. Generated by immunoSEQ multiplex PCR, the TCRdb table keeps only in-frame clones and is missing some. Among 90,000 to 100,000 clones listed, under 85% were seen once. The data are from a study of cytomegalovirus exposure and HLA in healthy donors. Study context: For the approximately 410 genotyped donors, 75% to 90% fell within the Caucasian-associated ancestry cluster.

At sampling all donors were nominally healthy, likely with unrecorded immune exposures. Germline assignment: CDR1 SGHDN and CDR2 FVKESK. V lost 5 bases to trimming and J lost 2 bases, with 10 bases between them. The CDR3 spans 13 residues. Sequenced material: PBMCs. The TCR was taken from a man aged 35-49 years in good health and CMV-seronegative. The chain couples TRBV14 to TRBJ2-7; D is uncertain. DNA of the CDR3: TGTGCCAGCAGCTCGAGGAGCCCCTACGAGCAGTACTTC. Amino acid sequence: CASSSRSPYEQYF.